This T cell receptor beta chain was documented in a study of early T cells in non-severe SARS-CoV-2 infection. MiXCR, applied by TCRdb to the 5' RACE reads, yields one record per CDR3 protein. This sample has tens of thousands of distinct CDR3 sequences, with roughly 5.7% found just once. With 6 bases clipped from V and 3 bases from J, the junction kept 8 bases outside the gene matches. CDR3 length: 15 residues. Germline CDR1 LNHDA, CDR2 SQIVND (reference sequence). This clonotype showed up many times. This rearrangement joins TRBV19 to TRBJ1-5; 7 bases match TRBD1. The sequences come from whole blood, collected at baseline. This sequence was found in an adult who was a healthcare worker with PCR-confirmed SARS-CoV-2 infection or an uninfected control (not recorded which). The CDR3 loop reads CASRSRTGPNQPQHF. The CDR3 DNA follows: TGTGCCAGTAGATCGCGGACAGGCCCCAATCAGCCCCAGCATTTT.